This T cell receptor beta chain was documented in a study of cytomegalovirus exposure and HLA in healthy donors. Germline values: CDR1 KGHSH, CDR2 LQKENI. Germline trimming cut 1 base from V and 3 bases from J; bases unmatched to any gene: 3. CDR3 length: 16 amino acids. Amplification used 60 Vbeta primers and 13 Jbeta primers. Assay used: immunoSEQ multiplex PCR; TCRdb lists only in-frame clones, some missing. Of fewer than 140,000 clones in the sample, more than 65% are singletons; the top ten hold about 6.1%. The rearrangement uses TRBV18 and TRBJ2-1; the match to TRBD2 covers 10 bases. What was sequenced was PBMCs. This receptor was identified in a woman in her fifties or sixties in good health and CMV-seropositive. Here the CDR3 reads CASSPLQRGGYNEQFF. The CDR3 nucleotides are TGTGCCAGCTCACCACTCCAGCGGGGGGGCTACAATGAGCAGTTCTTC.